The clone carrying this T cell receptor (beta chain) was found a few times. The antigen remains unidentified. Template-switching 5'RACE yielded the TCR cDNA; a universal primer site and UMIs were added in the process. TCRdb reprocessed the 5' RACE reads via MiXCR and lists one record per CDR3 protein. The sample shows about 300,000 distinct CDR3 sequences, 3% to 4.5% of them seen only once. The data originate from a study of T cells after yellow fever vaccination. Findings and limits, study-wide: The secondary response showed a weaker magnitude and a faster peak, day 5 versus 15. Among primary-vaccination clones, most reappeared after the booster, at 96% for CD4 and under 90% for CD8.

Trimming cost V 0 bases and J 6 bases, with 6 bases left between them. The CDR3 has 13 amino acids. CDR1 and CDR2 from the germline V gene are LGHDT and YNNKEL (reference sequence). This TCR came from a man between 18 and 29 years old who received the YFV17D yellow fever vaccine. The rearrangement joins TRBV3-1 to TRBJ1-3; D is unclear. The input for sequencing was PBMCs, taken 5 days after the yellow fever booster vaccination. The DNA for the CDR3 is TGTGCCAGCAGCCAAGATCTGGCAAACACCATATATTTT. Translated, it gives CASSQDLANTIYF.